This T cell receptor beta chain was identified in a study of pediatric ulcerative colitis. Findings and limits, study-wide: A couple of rectal clonotypes were found only in ulcerative colitis patients, all of them. Blood-rectal clonal overlap within each person was significantly higher in ulcerative colitis patients than controls. Blood-derived T cells may be present in rectal pinch biopsies.

The survey-level immunoSEQ assay was used. Some clones are missing from TCRdb's copy, which holds only in-frame ones; the method was immunoSEQ multiplex PCR. The data contain under 20,000 clones, roughly 74% of them seen just once; the ten biggest clones take up 5.5% to 8%. To note about this clone: What it recognizes is unknown.

This CDR3 comprises 15 residues. The V end was cut by 3 bases, the J end by 5 bases, with 17 bases between. Germline assignment: CDR1 SGHDT and CDR2 YYEEEE. Rectal tissue came from one to two pinch biopsies taken at colonoscopy. Material: gut tissue. V and J are TRBV5-6 and TRBJ1-2; D gene uncertain. The clonotype comes from a boy aged 5 to 17 with moderate ulcerative colitis. In nucleotides, the CDR3 is TGTGCCAGCAGCTACCGGACGGAGCAGCGGTATGGCTACACCTTC. This encodes CASSYRTEQRYGYTF.